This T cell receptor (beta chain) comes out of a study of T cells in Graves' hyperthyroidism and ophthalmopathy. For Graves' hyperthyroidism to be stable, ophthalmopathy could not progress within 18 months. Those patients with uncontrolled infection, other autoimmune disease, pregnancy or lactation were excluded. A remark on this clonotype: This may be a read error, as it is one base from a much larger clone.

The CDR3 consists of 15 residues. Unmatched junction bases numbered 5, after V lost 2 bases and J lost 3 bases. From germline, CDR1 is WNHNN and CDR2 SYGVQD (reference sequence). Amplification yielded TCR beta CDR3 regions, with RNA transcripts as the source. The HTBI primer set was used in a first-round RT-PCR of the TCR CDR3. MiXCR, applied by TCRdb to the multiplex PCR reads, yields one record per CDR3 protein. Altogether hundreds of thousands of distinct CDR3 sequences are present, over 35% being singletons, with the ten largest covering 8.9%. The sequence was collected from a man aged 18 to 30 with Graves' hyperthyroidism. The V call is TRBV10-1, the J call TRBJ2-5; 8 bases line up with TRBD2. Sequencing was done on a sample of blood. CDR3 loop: CASSEGLAYEETQYF. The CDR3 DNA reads TGCGCCAGCAGTGAGGGACTAGCCTACGAAGAGACCCAGTACTTC.